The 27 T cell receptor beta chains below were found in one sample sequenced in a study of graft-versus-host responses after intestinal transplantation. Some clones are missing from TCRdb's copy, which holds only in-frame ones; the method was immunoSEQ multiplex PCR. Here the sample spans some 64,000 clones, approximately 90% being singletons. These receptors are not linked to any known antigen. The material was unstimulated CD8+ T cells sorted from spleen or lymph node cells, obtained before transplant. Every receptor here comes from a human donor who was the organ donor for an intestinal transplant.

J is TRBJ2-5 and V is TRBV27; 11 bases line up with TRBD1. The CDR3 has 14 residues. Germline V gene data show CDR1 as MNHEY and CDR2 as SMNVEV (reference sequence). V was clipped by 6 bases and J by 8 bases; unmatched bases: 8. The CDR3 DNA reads TGTGCCAGCAGCCCGGGGACAGGGGGAGGTACCCAGTACTTC. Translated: CASSPGTGGGTQYF.

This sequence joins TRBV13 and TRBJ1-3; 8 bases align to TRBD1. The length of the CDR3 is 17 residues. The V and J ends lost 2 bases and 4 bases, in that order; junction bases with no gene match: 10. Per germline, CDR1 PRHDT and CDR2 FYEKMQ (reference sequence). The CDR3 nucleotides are TGTGCCAGCAGCTTAAGTCAGGGGGCAGGCCTGGGAAACACCATATATTTT. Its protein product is CASSLSQGAGLGNTIYF.

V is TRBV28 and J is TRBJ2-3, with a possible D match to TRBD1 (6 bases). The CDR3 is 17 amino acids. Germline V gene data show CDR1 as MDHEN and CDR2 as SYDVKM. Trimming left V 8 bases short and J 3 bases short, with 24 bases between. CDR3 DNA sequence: TGTGCCAGCCAGTTGGGATTCGGGACACTGTCGACAGATACGCAGTATTTT. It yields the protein CASQLGFGTLSTDTQYF.

CDR3 sequence: CASSFLAGATYEQYF. CDR3 sequence (DNA): TGCGCCAGCAGCTTTCTAGCGGGTGCCACCTACGAGCAGTACTTC. The V and J genes are TRBV5-1 and TRBJ2-7; 8 positions match TRBD2. The CDR3 is 15 residues long. Germline V CDR1 and CDR2: SGHRS, YFSETQ. J gave up 2 bases and V 2 bases, and 6 bases lay outside the gene matches.

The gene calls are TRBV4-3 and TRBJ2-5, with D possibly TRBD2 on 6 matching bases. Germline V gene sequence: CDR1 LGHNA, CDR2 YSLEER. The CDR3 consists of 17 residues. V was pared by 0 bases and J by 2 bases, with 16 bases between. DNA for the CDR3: TGCGCCAGCAGCCAAGATTGGGCGGCGGGAATTCAAGAGACCCAGTACTTC. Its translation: CASSQDWAAGIQETQYF.

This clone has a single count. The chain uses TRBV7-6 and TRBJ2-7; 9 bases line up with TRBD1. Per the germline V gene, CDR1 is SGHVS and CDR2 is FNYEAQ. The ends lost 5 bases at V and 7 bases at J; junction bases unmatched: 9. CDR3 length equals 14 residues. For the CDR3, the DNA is TGTGCCAGCAGCACTGGGACAGGGAAGCGGGAGCAGTACTTC. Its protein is CASSTGTGKREQYF.

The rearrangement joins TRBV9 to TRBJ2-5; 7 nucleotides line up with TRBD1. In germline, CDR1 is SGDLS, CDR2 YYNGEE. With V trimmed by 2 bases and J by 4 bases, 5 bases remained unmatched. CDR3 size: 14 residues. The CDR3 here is CASSVNRGGETQYF. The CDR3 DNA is TGTGCCAGCAGCGTTAACAGGGGTGGAGAGACCCAGTACTTC.

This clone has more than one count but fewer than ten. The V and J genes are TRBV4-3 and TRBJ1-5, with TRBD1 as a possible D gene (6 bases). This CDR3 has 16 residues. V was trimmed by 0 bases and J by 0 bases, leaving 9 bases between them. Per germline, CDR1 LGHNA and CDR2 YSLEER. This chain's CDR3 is CASSQDWGHSNQPQHF. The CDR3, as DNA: TGCGCCAGCAGCCAAGATTGGGGGCATAGCAATCAGCCCCAGCATTTT.

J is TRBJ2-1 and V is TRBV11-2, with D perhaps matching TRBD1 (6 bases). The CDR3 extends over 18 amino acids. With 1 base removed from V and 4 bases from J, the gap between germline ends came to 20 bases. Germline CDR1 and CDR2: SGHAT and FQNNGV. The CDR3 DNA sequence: TGTGCCAGCAGCTTAGGGCCCTTCGGCAGGGGCGAGTACAATGAGCAGTTCTTC. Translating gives CASSLGPFGRGEYNEQFF.

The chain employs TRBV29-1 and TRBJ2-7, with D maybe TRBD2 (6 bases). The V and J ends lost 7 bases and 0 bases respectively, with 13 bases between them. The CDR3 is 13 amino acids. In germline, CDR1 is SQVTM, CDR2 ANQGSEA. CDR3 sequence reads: CSAGGGSSYEQYF. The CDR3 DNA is TGCAGCGCGGGTGGGGGGAGCTCCTACGAGCAGTACTTC.

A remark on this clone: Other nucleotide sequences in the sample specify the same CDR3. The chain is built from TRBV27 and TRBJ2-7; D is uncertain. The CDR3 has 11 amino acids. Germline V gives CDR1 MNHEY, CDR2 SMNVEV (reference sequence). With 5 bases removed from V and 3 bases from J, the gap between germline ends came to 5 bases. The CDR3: CASSTGYEQYF. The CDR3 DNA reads TGTGCCAGCAGTACGGGCTACGAGCAGTACTTC.

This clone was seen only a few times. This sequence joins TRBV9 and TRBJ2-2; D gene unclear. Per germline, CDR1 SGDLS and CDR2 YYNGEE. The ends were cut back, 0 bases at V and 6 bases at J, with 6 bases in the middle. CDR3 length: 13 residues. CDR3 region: CASSVGYPGELFF. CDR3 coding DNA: TGTGCCAGCAGCGTAGGTTATCCCGGGGAGCTGTTTTTT.

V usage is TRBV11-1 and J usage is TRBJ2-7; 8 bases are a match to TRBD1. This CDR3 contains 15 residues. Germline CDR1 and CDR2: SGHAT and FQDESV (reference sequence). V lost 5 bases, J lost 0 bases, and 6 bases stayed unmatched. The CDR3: CASSPRDRPSYEQYF. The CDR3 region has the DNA TGTGCCAGCAGCCCCCGGGACAGGCCCTCCTACGAGCAGTACTTC.

The CDR3 coding sequence is TGTGCCAGCAGTCTCCAGGCGGGACAGGCGAAAAACTATGGCTACACCTTC. It is translated as CASSLQAGQAKNYGYTF. This chain links TRBV28 with TRBJ1-2, with 8 bases fitting TRBD1. The CDR3 has 17 residues. Germline lookup yields CDR1 MDHEN and CDR2 SYDVKM. J was trimmed by 2 bases and V by 5 bases; bases with no gene match: 13.

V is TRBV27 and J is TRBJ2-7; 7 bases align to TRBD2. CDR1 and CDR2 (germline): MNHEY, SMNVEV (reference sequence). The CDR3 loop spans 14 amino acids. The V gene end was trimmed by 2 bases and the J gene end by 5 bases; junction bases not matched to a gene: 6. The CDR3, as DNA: TGTGCCAGCAGTTTAACGGGACTAAGGGACGAGCAGTACTTC. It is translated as CASSLTGLRDEQYF.

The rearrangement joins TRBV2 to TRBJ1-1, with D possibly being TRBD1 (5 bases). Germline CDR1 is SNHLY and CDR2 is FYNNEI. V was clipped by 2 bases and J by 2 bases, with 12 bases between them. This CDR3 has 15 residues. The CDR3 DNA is TGTGCCAGCAGTGAATCCCAGGGCGTCAACACTGAAGCTTTCTTT. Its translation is CASSESQGVNTEAFF.

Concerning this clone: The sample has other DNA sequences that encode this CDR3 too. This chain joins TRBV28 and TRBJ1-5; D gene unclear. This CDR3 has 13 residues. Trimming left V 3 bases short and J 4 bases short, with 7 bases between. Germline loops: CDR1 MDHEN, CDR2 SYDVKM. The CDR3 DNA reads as TGTGCCAGCAGTTTCCGGGAGAATCAGCCCCAGCATTTT. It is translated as CASSFRENQPQHF.

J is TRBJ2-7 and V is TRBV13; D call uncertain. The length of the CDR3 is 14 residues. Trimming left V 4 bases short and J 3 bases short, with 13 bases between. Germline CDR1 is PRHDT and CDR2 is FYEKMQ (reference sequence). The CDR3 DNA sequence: TGTGCCAGCAGCTCCCTCCTCTTCGGCTACGAGCAGTACTTC. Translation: CASSSLLFGYEQYF.

The CDR3 bases are TGCGCCAGCAGCGGGGGACAGGGGGCAGGACTGAACACTGAAGCTTTCTTT. This encodes CASSGGQGAGLNTEAFF. This chain joins TRBV5-1 and TRBJ1-1; TRBD1 aligns across 12 bases. Germline V gives CDR1 SGHRS, CDR2 YFSETQ. Trimming at V came to 4 bases and at J to 0 bases, leaving 7 bases not matched to a gene. The CDR3 covers 17 residues.

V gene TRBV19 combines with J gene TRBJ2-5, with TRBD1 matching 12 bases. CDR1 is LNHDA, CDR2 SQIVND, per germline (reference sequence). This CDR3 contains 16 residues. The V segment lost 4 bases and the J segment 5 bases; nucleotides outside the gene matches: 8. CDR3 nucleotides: TGTGCCAGTAGTAGGACCGGGACAGGGGGCCGGGAGACCCAGTACTTC. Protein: CASSRTGTGGRETQYF.

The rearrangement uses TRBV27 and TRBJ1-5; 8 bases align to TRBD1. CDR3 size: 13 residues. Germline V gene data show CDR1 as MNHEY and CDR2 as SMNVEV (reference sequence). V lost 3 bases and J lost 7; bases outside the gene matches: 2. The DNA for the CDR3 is TGTGCCAGCAGTTTGACAGGGGCGCAGCCCCAGCATTTT. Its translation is CASSLTGAQPQHF.

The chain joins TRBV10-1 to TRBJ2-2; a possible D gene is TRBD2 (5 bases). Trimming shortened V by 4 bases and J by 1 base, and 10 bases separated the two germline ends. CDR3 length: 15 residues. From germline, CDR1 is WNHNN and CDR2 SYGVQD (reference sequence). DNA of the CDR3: TGCGCCAGCAGTGTGGGTAGCGAGAACACCGGGGAGCTGTTTTTT. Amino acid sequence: CASSVGSENTGELFF.

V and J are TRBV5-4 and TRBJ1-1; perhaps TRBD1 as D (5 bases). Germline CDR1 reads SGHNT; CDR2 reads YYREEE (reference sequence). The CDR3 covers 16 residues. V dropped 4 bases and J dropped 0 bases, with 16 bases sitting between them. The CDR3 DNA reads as TGTGCCAGCAGCGCGGCAGGGCCTTATATGAACACTGAAGCTTTCTTT. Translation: CASSAAGPYMNTEAFF.

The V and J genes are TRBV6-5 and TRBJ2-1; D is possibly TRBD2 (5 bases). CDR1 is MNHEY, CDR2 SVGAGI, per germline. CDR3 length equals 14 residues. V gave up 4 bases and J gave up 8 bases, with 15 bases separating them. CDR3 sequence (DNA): TGTGCCAGCAGTTGGGGAAGAGGGAGCGATGAGCAGTTCTTC. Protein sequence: CASSWGRGSDEQFF.

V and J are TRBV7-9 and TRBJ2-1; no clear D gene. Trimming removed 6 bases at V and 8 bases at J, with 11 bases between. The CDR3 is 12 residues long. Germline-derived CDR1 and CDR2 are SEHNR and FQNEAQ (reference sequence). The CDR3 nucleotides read TGTGCCAGCAGGGTTCTTAACTATGAGCAGTTCTTC. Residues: CASRVLNYEQFF.

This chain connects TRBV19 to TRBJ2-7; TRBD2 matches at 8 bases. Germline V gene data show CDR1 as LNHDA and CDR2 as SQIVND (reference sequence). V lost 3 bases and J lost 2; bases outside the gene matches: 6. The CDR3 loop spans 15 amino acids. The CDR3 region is CASSISGGRTYEQYF. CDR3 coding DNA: TGTGCCAGTAGTATCTCCGGCGGGAGGACCTACGAGCAGTACTTC.

The CDR3 loop is CASSRVLAGGPPYEQYF. The CDR3 coding sequence is TGTGCCAGCAGCCGTGTCCTAGCGGGAGGGCCGCCCTACGAGCAGTACTTC. The chain is built from TRBV14 and TRBJ2-7; 12 nucleotides line up with TRBD2. The CDR3 is 17 residues long. The germline V gene has CDR1 SGHDN and CDR2 FVKESK. V was pared by 4 bases and J by 2 bases, with 9 bases of the junction left unmatched.